The 26 T cell receptor beta chains in this list originate from one sample, sequenced in a study of PD-L1 blockade in urothelial cancer. Time point in this sample: peripheral blood 6 weeks after treatment start. Sequencing was performed with immunoSEQ multiplex PCR; in TCRdb, only in-frame clones are kept and a portion is missing. This table holds 40,000 to 55,000 clones, about 90% found once. The sequencing used PBMCs, collected around atezolizumab (anti-PD-L1) treatment. The receptors here all came from a man between 65 and 85 years old with urothelial cancer.

In DNA form, the CDR3 reads TGTGCCAGCAGTATCAAACCGGGACAGGGTCCGGGAAACACCATATATTTT. It codes for CASSIKPGQGPGNTIYF. This sequence joins TRBV2 and TRBJ1-3; TRBD1 matches at 9 bases. V shed 5 bases and J 4 bases; nucleotides not matched to a gene: 12. The CDR3 is 17 residues long. Germline values: CDR1 SNHLY, CDR2 FYNNEI.

V gene TRBV6-5 combines with J gene TRBJ1-1; D unclear. Germline values: CDR1 MNHEY, CDR2 SVGAGI. Between the trimmed V and J ends, which lost 10 bases and 0 bases, there was a span of 12 bases. The CDR3 is made up of 13 amino acids. The chain's CDR3 is CATQGVLNTEAFF. The DNA for the CDR3 is TGTGCCACACAAGGAGTCTTGAACACTGAAGCTTTCTTT.

The chain employs TRBV5-1 and TRBJ2-3, with D possibly being TRBD1 (6 bases). The CDR3 covers 13 residues. Trimming pared 6 bases from V and 3 bases from J, leaving 11 bases between. From germline, CDR1 is SGHRS and CDR2 YFSETQ. The CDR3 nucleotides are TGCGCCAGCACCCGAGACAGGACAGATACGCAGTATTTT. Its translation is CASTRDRTDTQYF.

The chain combines TRBV28 with TRBJ1-4, with 9 bases fitting TRBD1. The CDR3 has 15 residues. CDR1 is MDHEN and CDR2 is SYDVKM in the germline V gene. Germline trimming cut 2 bases from V and 7 bases from J; bases unmatched to any gene: 5. CDR3 residues: CASSLVGQGFEKLFF. The DNA for the CDR3 is TGTGCCAGCAGTTTAGTGGGACAGGGCTTTGAAAAACTGTTTTTT.

V gene TRBV5-6 combines with J gene TRBJ2-1, with TRBD1 identical over 8 bases. The CDR3 loop spans 14 amino acids. The trim removed 3 bases at V and 9 bases at J, leaving 8 bases unmatched. Germline CDR1 reads SGHDT; CDR2 reads YYEEEE. The CDR3: CASSYGTGTREQFF. The CDR3 coding sequence is TGTGCCAGCAGCTACGGGACAGGTACCCGTGAGCAGTTCTTC.

The V gene is TRBV27, the J gene TRBJ2-5, with 9 bases fitting TRBD2. Germline CDR1 MNHEY, CDR2 SMNVEV (reference sequence). V shed 2 bases, J shed 0 bases, and the junction held 4 bases outside the gene matches. CDR3 length: 16 residues. The CDR3 sequence: CASSLATSGYQETQYF. DNA for the CDR3: TGTGCCAGCAGTTTAGCAACTAGCGGGTACCAAGAGACCCAGTACTTC.

The chain combines TRBV27 with TRBJ2-7, with 7 bases aligning to TRBD2. Germline-derived CDR1 and CDR2 are MNHEY and SMNVEV (reference sequence). The CDR3 consists of 14 residues. V shed 2 bases and J 3 bases; nucleotides not matched to a gene: 4. The CDR3 reads CASSLSGRVYEQYF. CDR3 DNA sequence: TGTGCCAGCAGTTTAAGTGGGAGGGTCTACGAGCAGTACTTC.

J is TRBJ1-1 and V is TRBV7-9; 8 bases are a match to TRBD1. Per germline, CDR1 SEHNR and CDR2 FQNEAQ (reference sequence). V was clipped by 2 bases and J by 4 bases; unmatched bases: 6. The CDR3 length is 15 residues. CDR3 amino acids: CASSLPPRGRTEAFF. The CDR3 nucleotides are TGTGCCAGCAGCTTACCCCCCAGGGGGCGCACTGAAGCTTTCTTT.

This rearrangement joins TRBV6-1 to TRBJ2-3, with 9 positions matching TRBD2. The ends lost 8 bases at V and 4 bases at J; junction bases unmatched: 7. The CDR3 totals 14 residues. Looked up from germline, CDR1 is MNHNS and CDR2 is SASEGT. CDR3 residues: CASAASGNSDTQYF. The CDR3 nucleotides read TGTGCCAGCGCAGCTAGCGGGAACTCAGATACGCAGTATTTT.

This chain links TRBV18 with TRBJ2-3; D is possibly TRBD2 (5 bases). Germline V gene lookup returns CDR1 KGHSH and CDR2 LQKENI. Trimming took 3 bases from V and 5 from J, leaving 6 bases between them. The CDR3 spans 12 residues. CDR3 in amino acids: CASSPSGDTQYF. The CDR3 DNA is TGTGCCAGCTCACCGAGCGGAGATACGCAGTATTTT.

The rearrangement links TRBV11-2 to TRBJ1-3; the match to TRBD1 covers 7 bases. Trimming took 6 bases from V and 2 from J; bases not matched to a gene: 16. The CDR3 covers 18 residues. Per the germline V gene, CDR1 is SGHAT and CDR2 is FQNNGV. The CDR3 DNA reads TGTGCCAGCAGACGTCTAAGTCGGGAGGGGGCGGCTGGAAACACCATATATTTT. It is translated as CASRRLSREGAAGNTIYF. The variable domain in full, with the rest retrieved from reference TRBV11-2 and TRBJ1-3, is EAGVAQSPRYKIIEKRQSVAFWCNPISGHATLYWYQQILGQGPKLLIQFQNNGVVDDSQLPKDRFSAERLKGVDSTLKIQPAKLEDSAVYLCASRRLSREGAAGNTIYFGEGSWLTVV.

The chain recombines TRBV28 with TRBJ2-3; 13 bases map to TRBD2. CDR1 is MDHEN and CDR2 is SYDVKM in the germline V gene. Trimming removed 5 bases from V and 5 bases from J; junction bases left unmatched: 4. The CDR3 is 15 amino acids. The CDR3 spells CASSPLAGGRDTQYF. The DNA of the CDR3 is TGTGCCAGCAGTCCACTAGCGGGAGGGAGAGATACGCAGTATTTT. Full variable domain (rest looked up from reference TRBV28 and TRBJ2-3): DVKVTQSSRYLVKRTGEKVFLECVQDMDHENMFWYRQDPGLGLRLIYFSYDVKMKEKGDIPEGYSVSREKKERFSLILESASTNQTSMYLCASSPLAGGRDTQYFGPGTRLTVL.

This rearrangement joins TRBV6-1 to TRBJ2-5; 10 bases map to TRBD1. The ends lost 4 bases at V and 4 bases at J; junction bases unmatched: 6. Per germline, CDR1 MNHNS and CDR2 SASEGT. The CDR3 is made up of 15 amino acids. Written as DNA, the CDR3 is TGTGCCAGCAGTGGCACCGGGACAGGGGCAGAGACCCAGTACTTC. Its protein product is CASSGTGTGAETQYF.

This sequence joins TRBV7-2 and TRBJ2-3, with D hard to call. This CDR3 region has 13 residues. Germline assignment: CDR1 SGHTA and CDR2 FQGNSA. The germline V and J ends were trimmed by 1 base and 3 bases, with 5 bases remaining between them. CDR3 DNA sequence: TGTGCCAGCAGCTTAGGGCAGACAGATACGCAGTATTTT. This gives the protein CASSLGQTDTQYF.

The chain uses TRBV7-8 and TRBJ1-5, with D perhaps matching TRBD1 (6 bases). The germline V gene has CDR1 SGHVS and CDR2 FQNEAQ. Deletions cut 5 bases from V and 4 bases from J, with 18 bases between. CDR3 length equals 16 residues. Here the CDR3 reads CASSPLPGTQNQPQHF. DNA of the CDR3: TGTGCCAGCAGCCCTTTGCCCGGGACACAGAATCAGCCCCAGCATTTT.

The rearrangement links TRBV28 to TRBJ2-1; TRBD1 matches 11 bases. The CDR3 spans 15 residues. Trimming took 8 bases from V and 6 from J; bases not matched to a gene: 9. Germline V gene sequence: CDR1 MDHEN, CDR2 SYDVKM. The CDR3 loop is CASLGGGQGGNEQFF. The CDR3 DNA follows: TGTGCCAGCCTGGGGGGGGGACAGGGGGGCAATGAGCAGTTCTTC.

J is TRBJ1-2 and V is TRBV29-1; 10 positions match TRBD1. The CDR3 is made up of 15 amino acids. Germline lookup yields CDR1 SQVTM and CDR2 ANQGSEA. V was clipped by 3 bases and J by 7 bases; unmatched bases: 11. The CDR3 spells CSVDPDRQGALGYTF. In nucleotides, the CDR3 is TGCAGCGTTGACCCAGATAGACAGGGGGCGCTTGGCTACACCTTC.

CDR3: CASSLTVVNEKLFF. For the CDR3, the DNA is TGTGCCAGCAGCTTAACAGTAGTAAATGAAAAACTGTTTTTT. The chain links TRBV7-8 to TRBJ1-4; D not resolved. V was clipped by 2 bases and J by 5 bases, with 9 bases between them. The CDR3 extends over 14 amino acids. The germline V gene has CDR1 SGHVS and CDR2 FQNEAQ.

The V and J genes are TRBV6-4 and TRBJ2-7; maybe TRBD1 (5 bases). V was shortened by 6 bases and J by 0 bases, with 12 bases between the two germline ends. This CDR3 comprises 14 residues. Germline V CDR1 and CDR2: MRHNA, SNTAGT. CDR3 protein: CASSRRQLSYEQYF. In nucleotides, the CDR3 is TGTGCCAGCAGCCGTAGACAGCTCTCCTACGAGCAGTACTTC.

The chain carries TRBV28 and TRBJ2-5; D might be TRBD1 (5 bases). The CDR3 extends over 14 amino acids. V lost 1 base to trimming and J lost 4 bases, with 10 bases between them. Looked up from germline, CDR1 is MDHEN and CDR2 is SYDVKM. The CDR3: CASSLSGRSETQYF. The CDR3, as DNA: TGTGCCAGCAGTTTATCAGGGCGGTCAGAGACCCAGTACTTC.

The chain has TRBV5-8 and TRBJ2-7; TRBD1 aligns across 8 bases. The CDR3 runs to 13 residues. Germline trimming cut 4 bases from V and 3 bases from J; bases unmatched to any gene: 3. CDR1 is SGHTS and CDR2 is YDEGEE in the germline V gene. Written as DNA, the CDR3 is TGTGCCAGCAGCCGGACAGGGAACTACGAGCAGTACTTC. Translation: CASSRTGNYEQYF.

This chain uses TRBV28 with TRBJ2-6, with D hard to call. Germline lookup yields CDR1 MDHEN and CDR2 SYDVKM. Trimming took off 3 bases at V and 1 base at J, with 4 bases between the two ends. CDR3 size: 14 residues. The CDR3 loop is CASSFLSGANVLTF. CDR3 nucleotide sequence: TGTGCCAGCAGTTTCCTGTCTGGGGCCAACGTCCTGACTTTC.

The chain has TRBV5-1 and TRBJ2-3; 11 bases map to TRBD2. The CDR3 extends over 18 amino acids. The V segment lost 4 bases and the J segment 0 bases; nucleotides outside the gene matches: 10. Per germline, CDR1 SGHRS and CDR2 YFSETQ. CDR3 sequence (DNA): TGCGCCAGCAGCCAGGGACTAGCGGTTCACTCTAGCACAGATACGCAGTATTTT. It specifies CASSQGLAVHSSTDTQYF.

This clone was counted between two and nine times. The chain joins TRBV6-4 to TRBJ1-1; D might be TRBD1 (6 bases). Trimming left V 6 bases short and J 1 base short, with 12 bases between. The length of the CDR3 is 14 residues. The V gene's germline CDR1 is MRHNA and CDR2 SNTAGT. Here the CDR3 reads CASRPEDRNTEAFF. The CDR3 nucleotides are TGTGCCAGCAGACCTGAGGACAGGAACACTGAAGCTTTCTTT.

The chain uses TRBV9 and TRBJ2-7; D perhaps matches TRBD1 (5 bases). The CDR3 totals 13 residues. Germline CDR1 SGDLS, CDR2 YYNGEE. Trimming shortened V by 3 bases and J by 5 bases, and 12 bases separated the two germline ends. For the CDR3, the DNA is TGTGCCAGCAGCGCCCAGGGAACGAACGAGCAGTACTTC. Its protein product is CASSAQGTNEQYF.

This clone appeared once. The V call is TRBV2, the J call TRBJ2-7, with 13 positions matching TRBD2. In germline, CDR1 is SNHLY, CDR2 FYNNEI. This CDR3 is built from 14 residues. The V segment lost 7 bases and the J segment 12 bases; nucleotides outside the gene matches: 12. CDR3 amino acids: CASNPRTSGSAWYF. The CDR3 bases are TGTGCCAGCAACCCGCGGACTAGCGGGAGCGCTTGGTACTTC. Full variable domain (outside the CDR3, taken from reference TRBV2 and TRBJ2-7): EPEVTQTPSHQVTQMGQEVILRCVPISNHLYFYWYRQILGQKVEFLVSFYNNEISEKSEIFDDQFSVERPDGSNFTLKIRSTKLEDSAMYFCASNPRTSGSAWYFGPGTRLTVT.